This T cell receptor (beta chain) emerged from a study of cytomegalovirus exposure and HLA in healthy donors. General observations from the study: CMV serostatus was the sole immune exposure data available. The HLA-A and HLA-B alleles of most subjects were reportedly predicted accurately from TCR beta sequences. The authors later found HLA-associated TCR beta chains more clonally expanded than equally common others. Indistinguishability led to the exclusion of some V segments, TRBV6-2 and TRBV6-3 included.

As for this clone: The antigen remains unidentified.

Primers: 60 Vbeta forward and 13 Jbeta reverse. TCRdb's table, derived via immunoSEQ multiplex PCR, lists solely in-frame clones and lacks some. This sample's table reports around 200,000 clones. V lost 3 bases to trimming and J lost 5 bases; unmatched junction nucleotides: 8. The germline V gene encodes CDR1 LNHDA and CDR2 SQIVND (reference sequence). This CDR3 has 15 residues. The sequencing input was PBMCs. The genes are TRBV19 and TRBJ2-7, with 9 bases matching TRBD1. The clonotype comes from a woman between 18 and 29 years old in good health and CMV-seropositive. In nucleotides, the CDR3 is TGTGCCAGTAGTATGGGAAGACGGGACAGGGACGAGCAGTACTTC. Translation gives CASSMGRRDRDEQYF. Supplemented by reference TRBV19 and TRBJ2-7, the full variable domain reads DGGITQSPKYLFRKEGQNVTLSCEQNLNHDAMYWYRQDPGQGLRLIYYSQIVNDFQKGDIAEGYSVSREKKESFPLTVTSAQKNPTAFYLCASSMGRRDRDEQYFGPGTRLTVT.